The entry below gives a single T cell receptor (beta chain) sequence along with its context. Its antigen remains unknown. This CDR3 spans 13 amino acids. The germline V gene encodes CDR1 GTSNPN and CDR2 SVGIG (reference sequence). V gave up 1 base and J gave up 3 bases, with 10 bases separating them. This sample is drawn from a study of T-cell reconstitution after alpha-beta-depleted transplantation in children. General study results and limits: Alpha-beta T cells about two months after transplant reportedly derived from several hundred expanded graft clones. One year post-transplant, T-cell counts and diversity were largely derived from T cells produced anew.

TCRbeta library construction was performed incorporating unique molecular identifiers. TCRdb recomputed calls from the PCR reads with MiXCR, one row per CDR3 protein. The data contain around 16,000 distinct CDR3 sequences, about 7.7% of them singletons. The sequenced sample was PBMCs, mostly from graft donor cells, obtained 60 days after TCRalphabeta/CD19-depleted stem cell transplant. The sequence derives from a boy under two years old who had a stem cell transplant for Wiskott-Aldrich syndrome, so the T cells may come from the graft donor. The chain has TRBV30 and TRBJ2-7; D remains ambiguous. CDR3 in DNA: TGTGCCTGGAGTGAGGGTTTTGACTACGAGCAGTACTTC. Residues: CAWSEGFDYEQYF.